The next 6 T cell receptor beta chains were all read from a single sample in a study of blood T cell repertoires in COVID-19. Sequencing used immunoSEQ multiplex PCR; TCRdb keeps in-frame clones, though not all of them. This sample carries about 210,000 clones, about four fifths of them seen once, and the ten largest clones take under 3%. Sequencing input: peripheral blood. Receptor source: a middle-aged woman with active or convalescent COVID-19.

The chain couples TRBV7-3 to TRBJ2-3, with D possibly TRBD1 on 6 matching bases. V lost 5 bases and J lost 6, with 9 bases in between. The CDR3 has 12 amino acids. Germline assignment: CDR1 SGHTA and CDR2 FQGTGA. The CDR3 loop is CASSLDRDTQYF. CDR3 coding DNA: TGTGCCAGCAGCCTCGACAGGGATACGCAGTATTTT.

The chain joins TRBV7-9 to TRBJ1-2; 10 bases agree with TRBD1. V lost 0 bases to trimming and J lost 7 bases; unmatched junction nucleotides: 5. CDR1 and CDR2 from the germline V gene are SEHNR and FQNEAQ (reference sequence). The CDR3 is 15 residues long. In DNA form, the CDR3 reads TGTGCCAGCAGCTTAGCCGGGACAGGGGCCTTTGGCTACACCTTC. Translated: CASSLAGTGAFGYTF.

This clone was counted only a few times. The DNA of the CDR3 is TGTGCCACCAGTGATTCCAGGGGCCCGTATGGCTACACCTTC. It yields the protein CATSDSRGPYGYTF. The chain is built from TRBV24-1 and TRBJ1-2; D is perhaps TRBD1 (6 bases). Germline V gene data show CDR1 as KGHDR and CDR2 as SFDVKD. Trimming cost V 2 bases and J 5 bases, with 11 bases left between them. The CDR3 is 14 residues long.

The CDR3 region has the DNA TGTGCCAGCAGCCCTTCCGGGACAGGAGCAACTAATGAAAAACTGTTTTTT. Residues: CASSPSGTGATNEKLFF. The chain employs TRBV13 and TRBJ1-4; 8 nucleotides align to TRBD1. The V gene's germline CDR1 is PRHDT and CDR2 FYEKMQ (reference sequence). The CDR3 loop spans 17 amino acids. After removal of 5 bases from V and 0 bases from J, the junction contained 8 bases not matched to a gene.

V is TRBV2 and J is TRBJ2-2; D is perhaps TRBD1 (6 bases). The CDR3 sequence is 14 residues long. Trimming pared 7 bases from V and 5 bases from J, leaving 14 bases between. The germline CDR1 and CDR2 sequences are SNHLY and FYNNEI. The CDR3 sequence is CASNPDSVTGELFF. In DNA, the CDR3 is TGTGCCAGCAACCCGGACAGCGTAACCGGGGAGCTGTTTTTT.

The J gene is TRBJ1-2, the V gene TRBV7-2; TRBD1 aligns across 9 bases. This CDR3 comprises 15 residues. CDR1 and CDR2 (germline): SGHTA, FQGNSA. Losses at the gene ends were 5 bases for V and 4 bases for J; bases not matched to a gene: 8. CDR3: CASSVGQGTIYGYTF. The CDR3 bases are TGTGCCAGCAGCGTAGGACAGGGGACAATCTATGGCTACACCTTC.